Below, 3 T cell receptor beta chains from the same sample are listed, as sequenced in a study of identical twins. Using its own MiXCR run on the 5' RACE reads, TCRdb lists one record per CDR3 protein. The data hold around 1.7 million distinct CDR3 sequences, with about 32% observed a single time. The sequencing sample was made of cord blood. These receptors were obtained from a newborn girl in good health.

The CDR3 coding sequence is TGTGCCAGCAGTGAGCGGACAGGTTGGGACACTGAAGCTTTCTTT. It translates to CASSERTGWDTEAFF. The genes are TRBV25-1 and TRBJ1-1, with TRBD1 identical over 7 bases. The CDR3 extends over 15 amino acids. Trimming removed 3 bases from V and 3 bases from J; junction bases left unmatched: 7. In germline, CDR1 is MGHDK, CDR2 SYGVNS.

This clonotype was observed a few times. J is TRBJ2-1 and V is TRBV4-1, with 10 bases identical to TRBD2. The length of the CDR3 is 17 residues. Germline lookup yields CDR1 MGHRA and CDR2 YSYEKL. J gave up 7 bases and V 4 bases, and 13 bases lay outside the gene matches. The CDR3 coding sequence is TGCGCCAGCAGCCCCACTATATCTAGCGGGGGTGGTAATGAGCAGTTCTTC. It codes for CASSPTISSGGGNEQFF.

This clonotype was detected many times. The genes are TRBV24-1 and TRBJ2-1; 13 nucleotides align to TRBD2. J gave up 4 bases and V 4 bases, and 3 bases lay outside the gene matches. CDR1 KGHDR and CDR2 SFDVKD come from the germline V gene. The CDR3 has 16 amino acids. CDR3 sequence: CATSDALAGGYNEQFF. DNA for the CDR3: TGTGCCACCAGTGACGCACTAGCGGGAGGGTACAATGAGCAGTTCTTC.